One sample yielded the 17 T cell receptor beta chains listed below, sequenced in a study of blood T cell repertoires in COVID-19. Sequencing was performed with immunoSEQ multiplex PCR; in TCRdb, only in-frame clones are kept and a portion is missing. The sample consists of about 180,000 clones, over 80% of them appearing once. Sequencing was done on a sample of peripheral blood. The receptors were gathered from a woman in her 40s with COVID-19, enrolled during active disease.

The rearrangement uses TRBV28 and TRBJ2-7; TRBD1 might be the D (5 bases). V was shortened by 5 bases and J by 3 bases, with 17 bases between the two germline ends. This CDR3 is built from 15 residues. Germline V gene data show CDR1 as MDHEN and CDR2 as SYDVKM. The CDR3 DNA sequence: TGTGCCAGCAGTCGCCCTACGGACATGGTCTACGAGCAGTACTTC. Translated, it gives CASSRPTDMVYEQYF. The whole variable domain, filled in from reference TRBV28 and TRBJ2-7, reads DVKVTQSSRYLVKRTGEKVFLECVQDMDHENMFWYRQDPGLGLRLIYFSYDVKMKEKGDIPEGYSVSREKKERFSLILESASTNQTSMYLCASSRPTDMVYEQYFGPGTRLTVT.

The chain recombines TRBV10-1 with TRBJ2-6, with D maybe TRBD1 (6 bases). CDR1 is WNHNN, CDR2 SYGVQD, per germline (reference sequence). CDR3 size: 16 residues. V lost 3 bases and J lost 1, with 10 bases in between. The CDR3 region is CASSDTGLSGANVLTF. In nucleotides, the CDR3 is TGCGCCAGCAGTGATACAGGGTTATCTGGGGCCAACGTCCTGACTTTC.

This chain uses TRBV2 with TRBJ1-5; no reliable D call. The CDR3 consists of 16 residues. Trimming left V 2 bases short and J 6 bases short, with 17 bases between. Germline V lookup: CDR1 SNHLY, CDR2 FYNNEI. This CDR3 is CASSELTLIKSQPQHF. In DNA form, the CDR3 reads TGTGCCAGCAGTGAACTTACTTTGATAAAGAGTCAGCCCCAGCATTTT.

The rearrangement uses TRBV19 and TRBJ2-7; a weak D match, TRBD2 (6 bases). The CDR3 has 14 residues. V lost 7 bases and J lost 4, with 17 bases in between. Germline assignment: CDR1 LNHDA and CDR2 SQIVND (reference sequence). The CDR3 region has the DNA TGTGCCAGTATGAGGAGGGACGGGGGTTACGAGCAGTACTTC. Its protein is CASMRRDGGYEQYF.

V is TRBV9 and J is TRBJ2-7, with D maybe TRBD2 (5 bases). V lost 0 bases and J 6 bases, leaving 10 bases between the germline ends. The germline V gene has CDR1 SGDLS and CDR2 YYNGEE. The CDR3 totals 13 residues. Written as DNA, the CDR3 is TGTGCCAGCAGCGTAGGGGAGTTATCCGAGCAGTACTTC. Translation: CASSVGELSEQYF. Complete variable domain (other parts from reference TRBV9 and TRBJ2-7): DSGVTQTPKHLITATGQRVTLRCSPRSGDLSVYWYQQSLDQGLQFLIQYYNGEERAKGNILERFSAQQFPDLHSELNLSSLELGDSALYFCASSVGELSEQYFGPGTRLTVT.

This clone was detected a few times. The genes are TRBV27 and TRBJ2-5; D may be TRBD2 (6 bases). Germline CDR1 is MNHEY and CDR2 is SMNVEV (reference sequence). CDR3 length: 16 residues. Trimming removed 4 bases at V and 0 bases at J, with 15 bases between. The CDR3 loop reads CASSSPNSGHQETQYF. The CDR3, as DNA: TGTGCCAGCAGTTCTCCCAATAGCGGTCACCAAGAGACCCAGTACTTC.

There are many counts of this clone. V gene TRBV12-3 or TRBV12-4 combines with J gene TRBJ1-6; D is unclear. The CDR3 is 12 residues long. With 4 bases removed from V and 5 bases from J, the gap between germline ends came to 3 bases. CDR3 in amino acids: CASSSDNSPLHF. In DNA, the CDR3 is TGTGCCAGCAGTTCGGATAATTCACCCCTCCACTTT.

This chain uses TRBV6-5 with TRBJ1-2, with 8 bases identical to TRBD1. CDR1 and CDR2 (germline): MNHEY, SVGAGI. The CDR3 loop spans 14 amino acids. Losses at the gene ends were 6 bases for V and 2 bases for J; bases not matched to a gene: 5. The DNA of the CDR3 is TGTGCCAGCAGCCGGACAGGGCCGAACTATGGCTACACCTTC. Protein product: CASSRTGPNYGYTF.

The chain employs TRBV6-8 and TRBJ1-5, with D uncertain. V lost 8 bases and J 0 bases, leaving 14 bases between the germline ends. This CDR3 region has 15 residues. Germline CDR1 MNHGY, CDR2 SAAAGT. CDR3 amino acids: CASPTGFHSNQPQHF. In DNA form, the CDR3 reads TGTGCCAGCCCCACCGGGTTTCATAGCAATCAGCCCCAGCATTTT.

This chain joins TRBV23-1 and TRBJ2-1; TRBD1 agrees at 7 bases. TRBV23-1 is treated as an ORF (open reading frame) with a function not yet certain. The CDR3 runs to 11 residues. The DNA of the CDR3 is TGCGGAAAGGGGGCAGGGTGGGAGCAGTTCTTC. Translation gives CGKGAGWEQFF.

In this sample, this clone turned up a few times. The CDR3 sequence: CASSVDRGRSYEQYF. The CDR3 coding sequence is TGTGCCAGCAGCGTTGACAGGGGAAGGTCCTACGAGCAGTACTTC. The chain couples TRBV3-1 (or the pseudogene TRBV3-2) to TRBJ2-7; 8 nucleotides match TRBD1. V lost 5 bases to trimming and J lost 1 base; unmatched junction nucleotides: 7. The CDR3 consists of 15 residues. Germline CDR1 LGHDT, CDR2 YNNKEL (reference sequence).

The chain combines TRBV7-2 with TRBJ1-4, with D perhaps TRBD1 (5 bases). Germline V lookup: CDR1 SGHTA, CDR2 FQGNSA. V dropped 0 bases and J dropped 5 bases, with 10 bases sitting between them. The CDR3 extends over 15 amino acids. The CDR3 sequence: CASSLAGPRNEKLFF. CDR3 in DNA: TGTGCCAGCAGCTTAGCGGGGCCTCGGAATGAAAAACTGTTTTTT.

Of note for this clone: This may be a read error: a much more frequent sequence differs by one nucleotide. This chain uses TRBV7-2 with TRBJ1-6; 8 bases align to TRBD1. The CDR3 spans 14 residues. Per the germline V gene, CDR1 is SGHTA and CDR2 is FQGNSA. The V segment lost 1 base and the J segment 7 bases; nucleotides outside the gene matches: 0. The CDR3 protein is CASSLGTGNSPLHF. The CDR3 DNA reads TGTGCCAGCAGCTTAGGGACAGGGAATTCACCCCTCCACTTT. The entire variable domain, with the rest obtained from reference TRBV7-2 and TRBJ1-6, is as follows: GAGVSQSPSNKVTEKGKDVELRCDPISGHTALYWYRQSLGQGLEFLIYFQGNSAPDKSGLPSDRFSAERTGGSVSTLTIQRTQQEDSAVYLCASSLGTGNSPLHFGNGTRLTVT.

V is TRBV6-2 or TRBV6-3 and J is TRBJ2-7; D gene unclear. Trimming removed 2 bases at V and 3 bases at J, with 14 bases between. The germline V gene encodes CDR1 MNHEY and CDR2 SVGEGT. This CDR3 spans 15 amino acids. CDR3 sequence: CASSYPPGLVYEQYF. Written as DNA, the CDR3 is TGTGCCAGCAGTTACCCGCCCGGTCTGGTCTACGAGCAGTACTTC.

The sample holds one count of this clone. V is TRBV6-5 and J is TRBJ1-2; D ambiguous. The CDR3 length is 11 residues. The V gene's germline CDR1 is MNHEY and CDR2 SVGAGI. V was pared by 6 bases and J by 6 bases, with 8 bases between. The CDR3 loop is CASRKSDGYTF. CDR3 nucleotide sequence: TGTGCCAGCAGGAAGTCGGATGGCTACACCTTC.

V gene TRBV19 combines with J gene TRBJ1-5, with 12 bases fitting TRBD1. Germline CDR1 is LNHDA and CDR2 is SQIVND (reference sequence). CDR3 length equals 16 residues. V was pared by 1 base and J by 6 bases, with 4 bases of the junction left unmatched. The CDR3, as DNA: TGTGCCAGTAGTATAGTTTCGGGACAGGGGGCTCAGCCCCAGCATTTT. It codes for CASSIVSGQGAQPQHF.

The gene calls are TRBV21-1 and TRBJ1-6; TRBD1 reflects the table's D call only, with no check against the DNA. TRBV21-1 is shown as a pseudogene. This CDR3 has 20 residues. CDR3 amino acids: CASSTTRTGDVSADNSPLHF. The CDR3 DNA reads TGTGCCAGCAGCACGACTCGGACAGGGGACGTTTCGGCCGATAATTCACCCCTCCACTTT.